The 21 T cell receptor beta chains presented below share a single source sample, sequenced in a study of a mutant IDH1 vaccine in newly diagnosed glioma. These receptors' targets are unknown. Assay used: immunoSEQ multiplex PCR; TCRdb lists only in-frame clones, some missing. The sample has roughly 40,000 clones; approximately 91% are singletons. The time point: week 5, during vaccination. Doses consisted of 300 ug of mutant IDH1 20-mer peptide each, paired with topical imiquimod. Sequences were derived from PBMCs, sampled from a glioma patient whose treatment included an IDH1 peptide vaccine. The origin of the receptors is a man aged 45-60 years with glioma.

The rearrangement joins TRBV4-2 to TRBJ1-1, with 8 positions matching TRBD1. Trimming at V came to 0 bases and at J to 7 bases, leaving 13 bases not matched to a gene. Germline lookup yields CDR1 LGHNA and CDR2 YNFKEQ. CDR3 length: 17 residues. The CDR3 reads CASSQDRAGGGRNEAFF. In nucleotides, the CDR3 is TGTGCCAGCAGCCAAGATAGGGCAGGGGGCGGGAGGAATGAAGCTTTCTTT.

The chain recombines TRBV4-1 with TRBJ1-1; D is perhaps TRBD1 (5 bases). V gave up 0 bases and J gave up 0 bases, with 8 bases separating them. CDR1 MGHRA and CDR2 YSYEKL come from the germline V gene. The CDR3 contains 15 residues. For the CDR3, the DNA is TGCGCCAGCAGCCAAGACGGGGCAGTGAACACTGAAGCTTTCTTT. It encodes CASSQDGAVNTEAFF.

V is TRBV28 and J is TRBJ2-6; the D gene is possibly TRBD1 (6 bases). This CDR3 is built from 18 residues. With 5 bases removed from V and 1 base from J, the gap between germline ends came to 18 bases. Germline V gene sequence: CDR1 MDHEN, CDR2 SYDVKM. The chain's CDR3 is CASSPPLQQGSGANVLTF. CDR3 nucleotide sequence: TGTGCCAGCAGTCCACCCCTACAACAGGGATCTGGGGCCAACGTCCTGACTTTC.

The chain is built from TRBV10-3 and TRBJ2-7; 7 bases agree with TRBD1. The CDR3 is 14 amino acids. After removal of 5 bases from V and 5 bases from J, the junction contained 9 bases not matched to a gene. Germline assignment: CDR1 ENHRY and CDR2 SYGVKD. CDR3 nucleotide sequence: TGTGCCATCAGTCGGACAGGCCTCAGTGACGAGCAGTACTTC. It encodes CAISRTGLSDEQYF.

The V gene is TRBV30, the J gene TRBJ1-5, with D perhaps matching TRBD1 (6 bases). The CDR3 extends over 13 amino acids. Per the germline V gene, CDR1 is GTSNPN and CDR2 is SVGIG (reference sequence). With 6 bases removed from V and 3 bases from J, the gap between germline ends came to 12 bases. CDR3 coding DNA: TGTGCCTGCACAGGGTCGGACAATCAGCCCCAGCATTTT. Encoded protein: CACTGSDNQPQHF.

This chain connects TRBV2 to TRBJ2-7, with 7 bases aligning to TRBD2. The CDR3 sequence is 15 residues long. Germline V gives CDR1 SNHLY, CDR2 FYNNEI. V shed 7 bases, J shed 3 bases, and the junction held 12 bases outside the gene matches. The CDR3 region has the DNA TGTGCCAGCAATCTCGGGCCACCGGGAGGCTACGAGCAGTACTTC. Protein: CASNLGPPGGYEQYF.

The V gene is TRBV4-1, the J gene TRBJ1-2; D is unresolved. Germline CDR1 reads MGHRA; CDR2 reads YSYEKL. V shed 1 base and J shed 7 bases, with 22 bases lying between them. The length of the CDR3 is 17 residues. The CDR3 nucleotides read TGCGCCAGCAGCCAAGGAGGGTTGCCCCCGAGTGGAAGTGGCTACACCTTC. This translates into CASSQGGLPPSGSGYTF.

V usage is TRBV5-1 and J usage is TRBJ1-1; possible D gene TRBD1, 6 bases. Germline V CDR1 and CDR2: SGHRS, YFSETQ. The CDR3 has 16 amino acids. V was trimmed by 0 bases and J by 3 bases, leaving 15 bases between them. Here the CDR3 DNA reads TGCGCCAGCAGCTTGGGGACAGAGGCTTTGCACACTGAAGCTTTCTTT. It is translated as CASSLGTEALHTEAFF.

This sequence joins TRBV4-2 and TRBJ2-7; 10 positions agree with TRBD1. The trim removed 3 bases at V and 5 bases at J, leaving 16 bases unmatched. CDR3 length equals 18 residues. Germline V gene lookup returns CDR1 LGHNA and CDR2 YNFKEQ. CDR3 region: CASSQGLRQGAFLDEQYF. CDR3 coding DNA: TGTGCCAGCAGCCAGGGCCTGAGACAGGGGGCGTTTCTGGACGAGCAGTACTTC.

The chain links TRBV5-6 to TRBJ2-1; TRBD2 agrees at 11 bases. Losses at the gene ends were 0 bases for V and 4 bases for J; bases not matched to a gene: 3. Germline values: CDR1 SGHDT, CDR2 YYEEEE. The CDR3 has 16 amino acids. CDR3 loop: CASSLASGGRYNEQFF. CDR3 DNA: TGTGCCAGCAGCTTGGCTAGCGGGGGGCGATACAATGAGCAGTTCTTC.

This clone appeared a single time. The chain couples TRBV6-7 to TRBJ2-5, with TRBD1 matching over 7 bases. TRBV6-7 is an ORF, with its function uncertain. This CDR3 has 17 amino acids. The ends lost 5 bases at V and 7 bases at J; junction bases unmatched: 19. The CDR3 DNA sequence: TGTGCCAGCAGTGGGACCTCCGGGACAGCGGCTTTTGGGACCCAGTACTTC. Its protein product is CASSGTSGTAAFGTQYF.

V and J are TRBV7-9 and TRBJ1-5, with 7 bases that match TRBD1. Per germline, CDR1 SEHNR and CDR2 FQNEAQ (reference sequence). The length of the CDR3 is 15 residues. The V and J ends lost 4 bases and 4 bases, in that order; junction bases with no gene match: 7. The CDR3 spells CASSSSGGGNQPQHF. The DNA for the CDR3 is TGTGCCAGCAGCTCTTCAGGGGGAGGTAATCAGCCCCAGCATTTT.

This chain uses TRBV6-1 with TRBJ2-4; D is possibly TRBD1 (6 bases). The V gene's germline CDR1 is MNHNS and CDR2 SASEGT. Trimming stripped 4 bases from V and 0 bases from J, with 16 bases between. CDR3 length: 17 residues. The CDR3 is CASSGQNRAEAKNIQYF. The CDR3 DNA reads TGTGCCAGCAGTGGGCAAAACAGGGCGGAAGCCAAAAACATTCAGTACTTC.

This clone was seen a few times. J is TRBJ1-2 and V is TRBV28; 9 bases agree with TRBD1. The CDR3 sequence is 16 residues long. With V trimmed by 7 bases and J by 4 bases, 13 bases remained unmatched. Per the germline V gene, CDR1 is MDHEN and CDR2 is SYDVKM. Here the CDR3 DNA reads TGTGCCAGCATCTTGGGGGGCACACAGGGGGCCTATGGCTACACCTTC. This sequence encodes CASILGGTQGAYGYTF.

The DNA of the CDR3 is TGTGCCAGCAGTGAAGCGACGGTAGGGGGGGTCTGGGGCGAGCAGTACTTC. Its translation: CASSEATVGGVWGEQYF. The chain recombines TRBV6-1 with TRBJ2-7, with a tentative D call TRBD2 (7 bases). Trimming took off 0 bases at V and 6 bases at J, with 21 bases between the two ends. This CDR3 comprises 17 residues. The germline gives CDR1 MNHNS, CDR2 SASEGT.

The chain couples TRBV4-3 to TRBJ2-1; 8 bases agree with TRBD2. CDR3 size: 13 residues. Germline V gene data show CDR1 as LGHNA and CDR2 as YSLEER. V lost 11 bases, J lost 7 bases, and 10 bases stayed unmatched. The DNA of the CDR3 is TGCGCCGGGGAGGCGGGGGGAGGGAATGAGCAGTTCTTC. Translating it yields CAGEAGGGNEQFF.

In this sample, this clone turned up a few times. V is TRBV5-8 and J is TRBJ2-7, with 7 bases matching TRBD2. Unmatched junction bases numbered 8, after V lost 3 bases and J lost 5 bases. CDR1 and CDR2 (germline): SGHTS, YDEGEE. The CDR3 runs to 14 residues. CDR3 residues: CASSWGGEIDEQYF. The CDR3 nucleotides read TGTGCCAGCAGCTGGGGAGGGGAGATCGACGAGCAGTACTTC.

This chain connects TRBV7-9 to TRBJ2-7; TRBD1 is a possible D gene (5 bases). CDR1 is SEHNR, CDR2 FQNEAQ, per germline (reference sequence). The germline V and J ends were trimmed by 1 base and 6 bases, with 16 bases remaining between them. CDR3 length: 15 amino acids. CDR3 region: CASSLVSQGQAEQYF. The CDR3 DNA is TGTGCCAGCAGCTTAGTAAGCCAGGGTCAGGCCGAGCAGTACTTC.

V is TRBV7-2 and J is TRBJ2-5; a weak D match, TRBD1 (5 bases). From germline, CDR1 is SGHTA and CDR2 FQGNSA. The CDR3 covers 13 residues. Trimming shortened V by 3 bases and J by 4 bases, and 9 bases separated the two germline ends. The CDR3 sequence: CASSFTQGETQYF. The CDR3 DNA reads TGTGCCAGCAGCTTCACCCAGGGAGAGACCCAGTACTTC.

The chain is built from TRBV4-3 and TRBJ1-2, with 8 nucleotides matching TRBD1. The CDR3 runs 15 residues. The germline V gene has CDR1 LGHNA and CDR2 YSLEER. V lost 2 bases and J lost 4; bases outside the gene matches: 6. CDR3 nucleotides: TGCGCCAGCAGCCAACTGGACAGGGACAGCTATGGCTACACCTTC. Protein: CASSQLDRDSYGYTF.

The chain's CDR3 is CASTITGGLGREQYF. CDR3 coding DNA: TGTGCCAGCACGATAACAGGGGGTTTGGGGCGCGAGCAGTACTTC. J is TRBJ2-7 and V is TRBV2; 8 nucleotides match TRBD1. This CDR3 is built from 15 residues. The trim removed 7 bases at V and 6 bases at J, leaving 14 bases unmatched. Germline V gene data show CDR1 as SNHLY and CDR2 as FYNNEI.